These 11 T cell receptor beta chains share one sample of origin, sequenced in a study of T-cell reconstitution after alpha-beta-depleted transplantation in children. As it was prepared, the TCRbeta library received unique molecular identifiers. TCRdb fed the PCR reads into MiXCR, producing one record per CDR3 protein. Seen here are about 900,000 distinct CDR3 sequences, about 26% observed once, and the top ten hold approximately 30%. Sequencing used PBMCs, mostly from graft donor cells, obtained 360 days after TCRalphabeta/CD19-depleted stem cell transplant. Receptors originate from a boy under two years old who had a stem cell transplant for SCID, so the T cells may come from the graft donor.

This clonotype is a singleton in its sample. The chain joins TRBV7-8 to TRBJ1-6; no clear D. The CDR3 contains 18 residues. Deletions cut 1 base from V and 5 bases from J, with 18 bases between. Germline V CDR1 and CDR2: SGHVS, FQNEAQ. The CDR3 region has the DNA TGTGCCAGCAGCTTAGGGTTTAGTTTGGGTACAGATAATTCACCCCTCCACTTT. This translates into CASSLGFSLGTDNSPLHF.

This clonotype was observed many times. The chain has TRBV12-3 or TRBV12-4 and TRBJ2-1; possibly TRBD1 for D (6 bases). V was trimmed by 3 bases and J by 5 bases, leaving 17 bases between them. This CDR3 is 16 amino acids long. The DNA for the CDR3 is TGTGCCAGCAGTTTTTTCGGGACATCTACTCACAATGAGCAGTTCTTC. Translation: CASSFFGTSTHNEQFF.

The chain couples TRBV12-3 or TRBV12-4 to TRBJ2-7, with D perhaps TRBD1 (6 bases). The CDR3 is made up of 15 amino acids. The V gene lost 3 bases and the J gene lost 6 bases, with 18 bases spanning the gap. CDR3 amino acids: CASSFRGGLGGEQYF. CDR3 DNA: TGTGCCAGCAGTTTCCGTGGGGGCCTTGGAGGCGAGCAGTACTTC.

The chain recombines TRBV6-1 with TRBJ2-7, with 8 bases lining up with TRBD1. Germline V gene sequence: CDR1 MNHNS, CDR2 SASEGT. The CDR3 loop spans 15 amino acids. V lost 5 bases, J lost 2 bases, and 8 bases stayed unmatched. The CDR3 is CASSTLGQGPYEQYF. The DNA for the CDR3 is TGTGCCAGCAGTACCCTAGGACAGGGTCCCTACGAGCAGTACTTC.

This clonotype was recorded a few times. The chain recombines TRBV5-1 with TRBJ2-3; 7 nucleotides line up with TRBD2. CDR1 and CDR2 from the germline V gene are SGHRS and YFSETQ. There are 14 residues in the CDR3. Germline trimming cut 4 bases from V and 6 bases from J; bases unmatched to any gene: 8. The CDR3 bases are TGCGCCAGCAGCCTTGGGGGGGAAGGTGATACGCAGTATTTT. Encoded protein: CASSLGGEGDTQYF.

The CDR3 DNA follows: TGCAGTGCTAGAGATCAGGACAGGCAAGAGACCCAGTACTTC. This encodes CSARDQDRQETQYF. This sequence joins TRBV20-1 and TRBJ2-5, with TRBD1 matching over 7 bases. Trimming cost V 0 bases and J 2 bases; bases outside gene matches: 3. CDR1 and CDR2 from the germline V gene are DFQATT and SNEGSKA (reference sequence). The CDR3 extends over 14 amino acids.

This clonotype showed up just a few times. The chain links TRBV12-3 or TRBV12-4 to TRBJ2-1; 7 nucleotides line up with TRBD2. This CDR3 has 17 residues. V shed 5 bases, J shed 2 bases, and the junction held 12 bases outside the gene matches. CDR3 DNA: TGTGCCAGCAGTAACCCGGGGGGTAGCGGACCCTACAATGAGCAGTTCTTC. It codes for CASSNPGGSGPYNEQFF.

This chain joins TRBV15 and TRBJ2-7; tentative D call: TRBD1 (6 bases). CDR3 length: 14 residues. Germline CDR1 LNHNV, CDR2 YYDKDF (reference sequence). The ends were cut back, 1 base at V and 3 bases at J, with 10 bases in the middle. The CDR3 is CATSRVQGFYEQYF. The CDR3 DNA sequence: TGTGCCACCAGCAGAGTACAGGGCTTCTACGAGCAGTACTTC.

This clonotype was found a few times. Written as DNA, the CDR3 is TGCAGTGCCCTTACCGGCAGGGACAATGAGCAGTTCTTC. This encodes CSALTGRDNEQFF. The chain recombines TRBV20-1 with TRBJ2-1, with a tentative D call TRBD1 (5 bases). CDR1 is DFQATT, CDR2 SNEGSKA, per germline (reference sequence). V lost 6 bases to trimming and J lost 5 bases, with 14 bases between them. CDR3 length: 13 amino acids.

The chain uses TRBV20-1 and TRBJ1-1; D may be TRBD1 (6 bases). Germline CDR1 is DFQATT and CDR2 is SNEGSKA (reference sequence). CDR3 size: 17 residues. Between the trimmed V and J ends, which lost 1 base and 11 bases, there was a span of 29 bases. The CDR3 DNA is TGCAGTGCTAGAGCGGGGTATCCTAGGGGGGGCCGGAACTATGCTTTCTTT. Translation gives CSARAGYPRGGRNYAFF.

This chain connects TRBV5-5 to TRBJ2-4; possible D gene TRBD2, 5 bases. Per the germline V gene, CDR1 is SGHKS and CDR2 is YYEKEE (reference sequence). Trimming took off 1 base at V and 0 bases at J, with 11 bases between the two ends. The CDR3 loop spans 16 amino acids. This CDR3 reads CASSLPEALAKNIQYF. DNA of the CDR3: TGTGCCAGCAGCTTGCCGGAGGCCCTAGCCAAAAACATTCAGTACTTC.